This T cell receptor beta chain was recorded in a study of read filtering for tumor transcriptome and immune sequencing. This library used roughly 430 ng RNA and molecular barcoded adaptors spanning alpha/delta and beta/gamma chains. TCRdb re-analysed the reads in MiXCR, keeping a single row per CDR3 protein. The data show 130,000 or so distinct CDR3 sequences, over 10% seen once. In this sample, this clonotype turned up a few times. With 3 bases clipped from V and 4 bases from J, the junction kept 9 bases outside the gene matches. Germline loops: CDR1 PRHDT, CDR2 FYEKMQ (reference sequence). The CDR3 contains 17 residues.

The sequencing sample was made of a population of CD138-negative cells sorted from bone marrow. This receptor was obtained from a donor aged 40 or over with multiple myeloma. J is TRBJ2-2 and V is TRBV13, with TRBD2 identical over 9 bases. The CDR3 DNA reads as TGTGCCAGCAGCTTCTCGCGAATAGCGGGAGTCACCGGGGAGCTGTTTTTT. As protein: CASSFSRIAGVTGELFF.